The rows below give T cell receptor beta chains drawn from one sample of a study of T cell responses to AZD1222 COVID-19 vaccine. Method: immunoSEQ multiplex PCR; TCRdb's copy keeps in-frame clones and lacks some. The sample yields 150,000 to 250,000 clones, approximately 93% seen once. This material consisted of peripheral blood, taken 28 days after the second AZD1222 dose. These receptors all stem from an adult who received the AZD1222 COVID-19 vaccine. Both conserved end residues are part of each CDR3. A D gene is named only where the DNA matches it firmly. Clone size appears in some rows only: once, few, many, or a class for an expanded clone.

V gene	J gene	clone size	D gene	CDR3 DNA	CDR3 protein
TRBV27	TRBJ1-1	.	.	TGTGCCAGCAGTTGGGGGGGCCCCATGAACACTGAAGCTTTCTTT	CASSWGGPMNTEAFF
TRBV3-1/TRBV3-2	TRBJ1-2	.	.	TGTGCCAGCAGCCAAGCGGATTTATCCTATGGCTACACCTTC	CASSQADLSYGYTF
TRBV3-1/TRBV3-2	TRBJ1-4	.	.	TGTGCCAGCAGCCAAGATTCGGCATACAAGACAGACGGTTTTGAAAAACTGTTTTTT	CASSQDSAYKTDGFEKLFF
TRBV6-6	TRBJ1-1	.	.	TGTGCCAGCAGTTACTCAGGGGAGGGGAACACTGAAGCTTTCTTT	CASSYSGEGNTEAFF
TRBV4-2	TRBJ2-5	.	.	TGTGCCAGCAGCCCGAGCCCTGAGGTGGGGACCCAGTACTTC	CASSPSPEVGTQYF
TRBV6-5	TRBJ1-2	.	.	TGTGCCAGCAGGGACATTTGGGGGAATCACTATGGCTACACCTTC	CASRDIWGNHYGYTF
TRBV10-1	TRBJ1-5	.	.	TGCGCCAGCAGCAGGGACTTCGGTCAGCCCCAGCATTTT	CASSRDFGQPQHF
TRBV6-5	TRBJ1-5	.	.	TGTGCCAGCAGTAACTCCCGACAGAGGGAGAACCAGCCCCAGCATTTT	CASSNSRQRENQPQHF
TRBV18	TRBJ1-4	.	TRBD1	TGTGCCAGCTCACCAGGAAGGGGGCATGCTAATGAAAAACTGTTTTTT	CASSPGRGHANEKLFF
TRBV9	TRBJ1-1	.	.	TGTGCCAGTACGGGGGACATGAACACTGAAGCTTTCTTT	CASTGDMNTEAFF
TRBV9	TRBJ1-1	.	.	TGTGCCAGCAGCGTCGGCGGGTCGAACACTGAAGCTTTCTTT	CASSVGGSNTEAFF
TRBV7-3	TRBJ2-1	once	TRBD2	TGTGCCAGCAGCTTAAGGGGACTAGCGGGGGGAAACTACAATGAGCAGTTCTTC	CASSLRGLAGGNYNEQFF
TRBV9	TRBJ1-4	.	TRBD1	TGTGCCAGCAGCTTTAGCGACAGGGGAGGAAATGAAAAACTGTTTTTT	CASSFSDRGGNEKLFF
TRBV7-3	TRBJ2-2	.	.	TGTGCCAGCAGCATCCCCGGGACGAACACCGGGGAGCTGTTTTTT	CASSIPGTNTGELFF
TRBV6-5	TRBJ1-2	.	.	TGTGCCAGCCTTCTCTCAGGCTTACATGGCTACACCTTC	CASLLSGLHGYTF
TRBV7-9	TRBJ1-4	.	.	TGTGCCAGCAGCTTAGATGGAGGGGCTAATGAAAAACTGTTTTTT	CASSLDGGANEKLFF
TRBV7-2	TRBJ1-5	.	.	TGTGCCAGCAGCCCCCCAGGGGGCAATCAGCCCCAGCATTTT	CASSPPGGNQPQHF
TRBV11-2	TRBJ2-2	.	.	TGTGCCAGCAGCTTAGATAGCAGGGCGAACACCGGGGAGCTGTTTTTT	CASSLDSRANTGELFF
TRBV7-3	TRBJ2-1	.	.	TGTGCCAGCACCAACTCAGGGTACAATGAGCAGTTCTTC	CASTNSGYNEQFF
TRBV28	TRBJ2-6	.	.	TGTGCCAGCAGTTCGCCGGGCTCCAACGTCCTGACTTTC	CASSSPGSNVLTF